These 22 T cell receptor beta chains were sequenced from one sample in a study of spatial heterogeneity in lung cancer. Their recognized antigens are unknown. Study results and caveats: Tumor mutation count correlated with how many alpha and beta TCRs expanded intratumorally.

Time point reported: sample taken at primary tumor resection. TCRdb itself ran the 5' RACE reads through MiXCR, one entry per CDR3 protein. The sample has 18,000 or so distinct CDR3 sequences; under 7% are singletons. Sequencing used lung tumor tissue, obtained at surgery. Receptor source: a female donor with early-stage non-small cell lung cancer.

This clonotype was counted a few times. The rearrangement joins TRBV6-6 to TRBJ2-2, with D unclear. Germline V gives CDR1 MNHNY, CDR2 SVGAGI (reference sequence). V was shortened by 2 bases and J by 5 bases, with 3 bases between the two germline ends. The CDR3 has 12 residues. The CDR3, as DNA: TGTGCCAGCAGTTACGAAACCGGGGAGCTGTTTTTT. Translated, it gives CASSYETGELFF.

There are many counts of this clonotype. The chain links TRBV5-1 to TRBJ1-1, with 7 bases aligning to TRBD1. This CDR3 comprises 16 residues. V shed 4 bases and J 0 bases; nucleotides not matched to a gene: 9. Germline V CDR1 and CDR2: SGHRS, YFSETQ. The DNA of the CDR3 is TGCGCCAGCAGCGTCGACAGGGCGGGTCTGAACACTGAAGCTTTCTTT. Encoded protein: CASSVDRAGLNTEAFF.

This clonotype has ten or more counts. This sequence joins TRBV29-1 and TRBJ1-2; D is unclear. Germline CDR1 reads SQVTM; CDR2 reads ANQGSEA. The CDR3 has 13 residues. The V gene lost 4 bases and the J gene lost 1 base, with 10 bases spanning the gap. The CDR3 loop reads CSVVRFGNYGYTF. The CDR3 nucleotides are TGCAGCGTTGTCAGGTTCGGTAACTATGGCTACACCTTC.

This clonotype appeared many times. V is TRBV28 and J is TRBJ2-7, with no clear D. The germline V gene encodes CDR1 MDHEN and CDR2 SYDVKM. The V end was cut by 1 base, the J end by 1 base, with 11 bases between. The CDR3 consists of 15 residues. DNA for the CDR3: TGTGCCAGCAGTTTATTGGCTCCTGGATCCTACGAGCAGTACTTC. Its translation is CASSLLAPGSYEQYF.

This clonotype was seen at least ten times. The CDR3 spells CASSFTAGSNQPQHF. In DNA, the CDR3 is TGTGCCAGCAGCTTTACGGCGGGGAGCAATCAGCCCCAGCATTTT. The gene calls are TRBV7-2 and TRBJ1-5; D is undetermined. The CDR3 has 15 residues. V lost 3 bases and J 1 base, leaving 10 bases between the germline ends. From germline, CDR1 is SGHTA and CDR2 FQGNSA. Full variable domain (rest looked up from reference TRBV7-2 and TRBJ1-5): GAGVSQSPSNKVTEKGKDVELRCDPISGHTALYWYRQSLGQGLEFLIYFQGNSAPDKSGLPSDRFSAERTGGSVSTLTIQRTQQEDSAVYLCASSFTAGSNQPQHFGDGTRLSIL.

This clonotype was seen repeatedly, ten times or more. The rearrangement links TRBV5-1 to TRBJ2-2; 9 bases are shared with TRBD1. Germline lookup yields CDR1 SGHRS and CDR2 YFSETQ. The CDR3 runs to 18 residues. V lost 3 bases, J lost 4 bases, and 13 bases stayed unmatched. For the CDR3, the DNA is TGCGCCAGCAGCTCGAGCCCACCGGGACAGGGATTCACCGGGGAGCTGTTTTTT. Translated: CASSSSPPGQGFTGELFF.

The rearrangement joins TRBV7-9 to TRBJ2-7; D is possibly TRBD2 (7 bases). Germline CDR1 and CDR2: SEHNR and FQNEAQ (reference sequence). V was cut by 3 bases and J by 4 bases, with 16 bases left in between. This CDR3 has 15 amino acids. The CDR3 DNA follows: TGTGCCAGCAGCTTCGGGGGCAGCGGGGATTACGAGCAGTACTTC. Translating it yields CASSFGGSGDYEQYF.

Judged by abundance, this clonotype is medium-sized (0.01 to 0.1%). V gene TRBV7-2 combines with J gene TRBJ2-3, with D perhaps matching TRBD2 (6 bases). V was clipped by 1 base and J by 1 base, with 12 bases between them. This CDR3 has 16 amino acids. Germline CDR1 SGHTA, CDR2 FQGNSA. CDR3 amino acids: CASSLVARGRTDTQYF. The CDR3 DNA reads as TGTGCCAGCAGCTTAGTAGCGCGGGGCCGCACAGATACGCAGTATTTT.

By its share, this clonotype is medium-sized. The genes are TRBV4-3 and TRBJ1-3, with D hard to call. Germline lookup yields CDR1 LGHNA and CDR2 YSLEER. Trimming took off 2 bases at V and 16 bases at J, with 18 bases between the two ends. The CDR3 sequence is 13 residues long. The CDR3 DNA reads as TGCGCCAGCAGCCAACAGCAAAGGTCCCGGCTTTATTTT. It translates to CASSQQQRSRLYF.

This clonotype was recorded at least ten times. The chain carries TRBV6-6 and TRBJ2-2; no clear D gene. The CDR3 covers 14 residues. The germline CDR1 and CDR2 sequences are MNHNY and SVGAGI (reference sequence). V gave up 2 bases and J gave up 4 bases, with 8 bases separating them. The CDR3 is CASSYNGGTGELFF. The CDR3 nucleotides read TGTGCCAGCAGTTACAACGGTGGCACCGGGGAGCTGTTTTTT.

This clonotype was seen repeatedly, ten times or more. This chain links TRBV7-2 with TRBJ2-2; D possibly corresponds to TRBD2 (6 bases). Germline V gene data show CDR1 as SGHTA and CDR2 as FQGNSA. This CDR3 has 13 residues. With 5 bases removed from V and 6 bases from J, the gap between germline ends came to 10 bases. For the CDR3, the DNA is TGTGCCAGCAGCCCAAGACTAGCCGGGGAGCTGTTTTTT. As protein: CASSPRLAGELFF.

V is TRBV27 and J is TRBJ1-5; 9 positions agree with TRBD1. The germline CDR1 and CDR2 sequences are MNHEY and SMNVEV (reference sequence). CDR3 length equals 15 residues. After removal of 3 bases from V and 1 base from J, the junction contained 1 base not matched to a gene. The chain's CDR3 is CASSLGQGSNQPQHF. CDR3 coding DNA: TGTGCCAGCAGTTTGGGACAGGGAAGCAATCAGCCCCAGCATTTT.

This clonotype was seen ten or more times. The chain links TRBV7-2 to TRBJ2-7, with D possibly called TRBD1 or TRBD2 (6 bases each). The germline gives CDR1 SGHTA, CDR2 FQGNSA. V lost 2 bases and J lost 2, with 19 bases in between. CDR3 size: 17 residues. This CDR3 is CASSLRALGGQPYEQYF. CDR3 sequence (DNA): TGTGCCAGCAGCTTAAGGGCGTTGGGGGGACAACCCTACGAGCAGTACTTC.

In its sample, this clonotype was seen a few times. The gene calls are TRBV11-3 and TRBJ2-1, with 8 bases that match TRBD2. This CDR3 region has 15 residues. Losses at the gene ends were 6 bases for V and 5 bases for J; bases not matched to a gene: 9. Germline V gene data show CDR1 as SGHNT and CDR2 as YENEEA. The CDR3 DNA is TGTGCCAGCAGTTATAGCGGGAAAAGCAACAATGAGCAGTTCTTC. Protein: CASSYSGKSNNEQFF. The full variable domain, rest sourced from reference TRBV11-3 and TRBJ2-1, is EAGVVQSPRYKIIEKKQPVAFWCNPISGHNTLYWYLQNLGQGPELLIRYENEEAVDDSQLPKDRFSAERLKGVDSTLKIQPAELGDSAVYLCASSYSGKSNNEQFFGPGTRLTVL.

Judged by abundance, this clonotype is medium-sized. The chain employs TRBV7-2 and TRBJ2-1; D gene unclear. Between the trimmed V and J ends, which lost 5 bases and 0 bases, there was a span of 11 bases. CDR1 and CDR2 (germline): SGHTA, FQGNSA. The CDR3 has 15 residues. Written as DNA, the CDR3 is TGTGCCAGCAGCCTACGACCGAGCTCCTACAATGAGCAGTTCTTC. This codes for CASSLRPSSYNEQFF.

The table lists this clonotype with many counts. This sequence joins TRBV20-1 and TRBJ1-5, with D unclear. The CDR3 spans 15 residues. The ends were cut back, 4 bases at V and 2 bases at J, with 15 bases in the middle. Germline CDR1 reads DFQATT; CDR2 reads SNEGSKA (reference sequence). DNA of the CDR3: TGCAGTGCTAAGAGGGCAGGCCGAGGCAATCAGCCCCAGCATTTT. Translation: CSAKRAGRGNQPQHF.

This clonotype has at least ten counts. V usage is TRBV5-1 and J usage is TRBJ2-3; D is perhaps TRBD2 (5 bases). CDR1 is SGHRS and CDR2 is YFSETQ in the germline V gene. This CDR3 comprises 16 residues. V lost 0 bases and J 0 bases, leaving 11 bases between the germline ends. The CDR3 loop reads CASSLDSVQSTDTQYF. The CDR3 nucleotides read TGCGCCAGCAGCTTGGATAGCGTCCAGAGCACAGATACGCAGTATTTT. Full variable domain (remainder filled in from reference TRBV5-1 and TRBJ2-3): KAGVTQTPRYLIKTRGQQVTLSCSPISGHRSVSWYQQTPGQGLQFLFEYFSETQRNKGNFPGRFSGRQFSNSRSEMNVSTLELGDSALYLCASSLDSVQSTDTQYFGPGTRLTVL.

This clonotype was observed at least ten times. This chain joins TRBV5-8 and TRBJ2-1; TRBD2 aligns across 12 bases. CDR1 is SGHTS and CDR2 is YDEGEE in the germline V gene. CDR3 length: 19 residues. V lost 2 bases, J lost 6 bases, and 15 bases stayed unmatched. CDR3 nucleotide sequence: TGTGCCAGCAGCTTTCGATCTGGACTAGCGGGAAGGTTCTTCAATGAGCAGTTCTTC. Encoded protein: CASSFRSGLAGRFFNEQFF.

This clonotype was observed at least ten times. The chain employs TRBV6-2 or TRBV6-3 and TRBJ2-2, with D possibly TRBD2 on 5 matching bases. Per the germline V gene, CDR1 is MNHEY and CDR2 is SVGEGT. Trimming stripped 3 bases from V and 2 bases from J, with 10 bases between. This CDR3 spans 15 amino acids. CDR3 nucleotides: TGTGCCAGCAGTTATGGAGGCTCAAACACCGGGGAGCTGTTTTTT. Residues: CASSYGGSNTGELFF.

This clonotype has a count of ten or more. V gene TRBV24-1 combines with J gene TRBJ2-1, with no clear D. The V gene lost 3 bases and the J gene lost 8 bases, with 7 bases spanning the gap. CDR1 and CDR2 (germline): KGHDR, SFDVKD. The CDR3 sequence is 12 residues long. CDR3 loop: CATSDALDEQFF. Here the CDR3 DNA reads TGTGCCACCAGTGATGCACTGGATGAGCAGTTCTTC.

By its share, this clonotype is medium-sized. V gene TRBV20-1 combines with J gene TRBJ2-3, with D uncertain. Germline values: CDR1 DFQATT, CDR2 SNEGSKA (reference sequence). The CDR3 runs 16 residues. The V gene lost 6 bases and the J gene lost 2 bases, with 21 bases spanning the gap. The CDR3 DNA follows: TGCAGTGCCACCTGGGGTCCAACCCTTCACACAGATACGCAGTATTTT. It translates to CSATWGPTLHTDTQYF.

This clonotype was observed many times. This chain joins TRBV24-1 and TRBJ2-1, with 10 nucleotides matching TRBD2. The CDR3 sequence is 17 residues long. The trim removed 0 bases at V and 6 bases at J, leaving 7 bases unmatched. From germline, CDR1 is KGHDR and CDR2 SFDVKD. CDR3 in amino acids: CATSDLRSSGRGNEQFF. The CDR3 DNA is TGTGCCACCAGTGATTTGCGTTCCAGCGGGAGGGGCAATGAGCAGTTCTTC.